This TCR beta chain was obtained from a study of identical twins. Comment on this clonotype: Its specificity is not known.

A universal primer site came from template switching; cDNA carried unique molecular identifiers. TCRdb fed the 5' RACE reads into MiXCR, producing one record per CDR3 protein. The sample has around 1.7 million distinct CDR3 sequences, about 31% seen once. The study, taken as a whole, reports: Models came in too low on out-of-frame TCR alpha sharing in monozygotic twins. Out-of-frame beta chain sequences displayed weaker excess sharing between twins. Conclusions leaned on cross-sectional statistical analysis and did not track the same donors over time.

CDR3 length: 12 residues. Trimming removed 4 bases at V and 8 bases at J, with 12 bases between. CDR1 is SGHDT and CDR2 is YYEEEE in the germline V gene. The rearrangement uses TRBV5-6 and TRBJ1-2, with D tentatively TRBD1 (6 bases). Material for sequencing was cord blood. The sequence was collected from a newborn girl in good health. The CDR3 reads CASSRTAGGYTF. The CDR3 DNA reads TGTGCCAGCAGCCGGACAGCCGGGGGCTACACCTTC. The full variable domain, in which reference TRBV5-6 and TRBJ1-2 provide the parts outside the CDR3, is DAGVTQSPTHLIKTRGQQVTLRCSPKSGHDTVSWYQQALGQGPQFIFQYYEEEERQRGNFPDRFSGHQFPNYSSELNVNALLLGDSALYLCASSRTAGGYTFGSGTRLTVV.